What follows describes a single T cell receptor (beta chain). The antigen is unknown. The source of the sample is a study of T cell responses to AZD1222 COVID-19 vaccine. Broader study findings: Unmutated variant regions are reportedly the target of nearly half of TCRs that are spike-specific. There were repertoire samples only from the period after the peak T cell response.

The CDR3 is 16 amino acids. V dropped 4 bases and J dropped 1 base, with 14 bases sitting between them. The germline V gene has CDR1 SGDLS and CDR2 YYNGEE. Pooling of second doses given at about 4 or about 12 weeks was done. Clones were read by immunoSEQ multiplex PCR, and TCRdb kept only the in-frame ones, dropping some. The sample includes 100,000 to 150,000 clones, about 86% of them seen just once. The gene calls are TRBV9 and TRBJ2-2, with D perhaps assigned TRBD1 or TRBD2 (6 bases each). This clonotype was sampled from an adult who received the AZD1222 COVID-19 vaccine. The source material was peripheral blood, sampled 28 days after the second AZD1222 dose. The CDR3, as DNA: TGTGCCAGCAGCACTAGGGGGGACGGGAACACCGGGGAGCTGTTTTTT. It translates to CASSTRGDGNTGELFF.